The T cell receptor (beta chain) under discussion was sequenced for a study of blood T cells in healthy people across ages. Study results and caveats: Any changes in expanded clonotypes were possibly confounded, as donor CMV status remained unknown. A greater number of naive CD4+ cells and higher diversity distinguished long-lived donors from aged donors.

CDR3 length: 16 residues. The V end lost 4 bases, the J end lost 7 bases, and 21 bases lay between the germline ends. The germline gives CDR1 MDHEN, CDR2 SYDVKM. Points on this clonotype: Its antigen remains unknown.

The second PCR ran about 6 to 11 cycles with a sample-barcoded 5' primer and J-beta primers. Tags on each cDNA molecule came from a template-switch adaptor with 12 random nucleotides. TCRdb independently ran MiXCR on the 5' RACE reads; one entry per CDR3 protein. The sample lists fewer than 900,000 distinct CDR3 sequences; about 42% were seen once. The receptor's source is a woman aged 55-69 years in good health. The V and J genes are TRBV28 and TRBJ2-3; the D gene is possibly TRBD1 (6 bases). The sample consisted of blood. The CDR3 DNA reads TGTGCCAGCAGTTCCAGAACAGGGAGATTGAGGAATACGCAGTATTTT. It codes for CASSSRTGRLRNTQYF.